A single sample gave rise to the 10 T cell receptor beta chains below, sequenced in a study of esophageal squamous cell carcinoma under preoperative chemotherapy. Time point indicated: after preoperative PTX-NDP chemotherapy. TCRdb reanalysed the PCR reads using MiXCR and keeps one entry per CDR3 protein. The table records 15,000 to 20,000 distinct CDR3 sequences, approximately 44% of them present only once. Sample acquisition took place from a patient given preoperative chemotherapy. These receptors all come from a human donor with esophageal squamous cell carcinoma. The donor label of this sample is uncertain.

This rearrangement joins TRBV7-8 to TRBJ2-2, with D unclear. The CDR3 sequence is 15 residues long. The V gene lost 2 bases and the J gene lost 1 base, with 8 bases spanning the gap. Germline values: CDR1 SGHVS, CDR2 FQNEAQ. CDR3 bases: TGTGCCAGCAGCTTAAGCCTGGAGAACACCGGGGAGCTGTTTTTT. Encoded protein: CASSLSLENTGELFF.

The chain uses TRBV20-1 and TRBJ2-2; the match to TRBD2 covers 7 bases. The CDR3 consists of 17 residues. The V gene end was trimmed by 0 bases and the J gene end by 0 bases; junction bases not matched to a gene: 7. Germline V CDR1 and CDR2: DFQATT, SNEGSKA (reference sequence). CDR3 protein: CSAREAGRGSNTGELFF. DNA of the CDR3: TGCAGTGCTAGAGAGGCAGGGAGGGGATCGAACACCGGGGAGCTGTTTTTT.

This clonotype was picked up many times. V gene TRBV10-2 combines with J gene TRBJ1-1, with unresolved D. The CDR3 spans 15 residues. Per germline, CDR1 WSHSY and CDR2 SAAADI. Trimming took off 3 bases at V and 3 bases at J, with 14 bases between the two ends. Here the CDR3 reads CASSEVGIWDTEAFF. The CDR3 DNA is TGCGCCAGCAGTGAAGTGGGGATCTGGGACACTGAAGCTTTCTTT.

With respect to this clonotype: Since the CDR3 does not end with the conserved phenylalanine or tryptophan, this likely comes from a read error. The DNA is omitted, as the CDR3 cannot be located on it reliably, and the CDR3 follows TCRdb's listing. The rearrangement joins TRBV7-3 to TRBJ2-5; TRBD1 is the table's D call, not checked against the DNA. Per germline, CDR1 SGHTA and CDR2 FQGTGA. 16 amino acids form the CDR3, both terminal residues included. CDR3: CASSLTAGGRGATQLL.

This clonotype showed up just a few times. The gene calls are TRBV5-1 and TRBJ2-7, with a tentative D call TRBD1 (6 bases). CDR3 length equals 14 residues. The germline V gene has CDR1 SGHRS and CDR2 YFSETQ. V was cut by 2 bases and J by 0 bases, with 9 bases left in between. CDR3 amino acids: CASSLQGNSYEQYF. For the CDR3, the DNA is TGCGCCAGCAGCTTACAGGGAAACTCCTACGAGCAGTACTTC.

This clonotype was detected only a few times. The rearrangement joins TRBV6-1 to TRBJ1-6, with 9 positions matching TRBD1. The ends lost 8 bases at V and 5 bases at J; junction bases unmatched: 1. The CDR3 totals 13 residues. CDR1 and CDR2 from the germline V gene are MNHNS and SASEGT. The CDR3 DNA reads TGTGCCAGCGGGGACAGGGATAATTCACCCCTCCACTTT. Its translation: CASGDRDNSPLHF.

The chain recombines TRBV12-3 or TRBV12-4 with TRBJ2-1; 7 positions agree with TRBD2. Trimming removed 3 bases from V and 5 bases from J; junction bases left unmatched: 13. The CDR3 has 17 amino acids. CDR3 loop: CASSFERRRDYNNEQFF. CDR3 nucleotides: TGTGCCAGCAGTTTTGAGCGGAGGCGGGACTATAACAATGAGCAGTTCTTC.

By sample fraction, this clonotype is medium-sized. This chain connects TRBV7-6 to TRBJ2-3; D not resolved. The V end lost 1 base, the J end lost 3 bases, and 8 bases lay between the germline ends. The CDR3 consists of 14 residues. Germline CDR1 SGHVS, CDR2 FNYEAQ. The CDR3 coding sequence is TGTGCCAGCAGCTTAGGAGTGGGTACAGATACGCAGTATTTT. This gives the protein CASSLGVGTDTQYF.

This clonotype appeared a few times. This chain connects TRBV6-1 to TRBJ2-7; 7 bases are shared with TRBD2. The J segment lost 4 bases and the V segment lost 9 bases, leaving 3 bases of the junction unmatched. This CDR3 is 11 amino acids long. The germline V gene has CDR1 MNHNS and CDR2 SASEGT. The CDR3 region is CASGGGYEQYF. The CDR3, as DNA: TGTGCCAGTGGGGGGGGGTACGAGCAGTACTTC.

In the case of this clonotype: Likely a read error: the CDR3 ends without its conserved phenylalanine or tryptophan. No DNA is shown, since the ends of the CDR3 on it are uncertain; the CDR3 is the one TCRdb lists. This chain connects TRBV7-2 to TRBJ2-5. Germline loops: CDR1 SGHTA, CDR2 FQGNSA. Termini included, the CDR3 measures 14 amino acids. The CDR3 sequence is CASSPTGDKESQFS.